This is a list of T cell receptor beta chains from one sample in a study of blood T cells in healthy people across ages. TCRdb processed the 5' RACE reads anew with MiXCR; each CDR3 protein has one entry. The sample shows about 1,600,000 distinct CDR3 sequences, about 43% of them seen only once. The sample taken for sequencing was blood. These receptors all stem from a woman younger than 35 in good health. Each CDR3 is given with its conserved first and last residue. D genes are given only for firm matches. Clone size is shown for a subset of rows, as once, few, many or a class of expanded clone.

D gene: TRBD2; J gene: TRBJ2-3; V gene: TRBV3-1; clone size: .; CDR3 protein: CASSQFAAGGGDTQYF; CDR3 DNA: TGTGCCAGCAGCCAATTTGCAGCGGGGGGCGGAGATACGCAGTATTTT
D gene: .; J gene: TRBJ1-1; V gene: TRBV3-1; clone size: .; CDR3 protein: CASSQEGVRDTEAFF; CDR3 DNA: TGTGCCAGCAGCCAAGAGGGGGTCCGGGACACTGAAGCTTTCTTT
D gene: .; J gene: TRBJ1-2; V gene: TRBV6-6; clone size: .; CDR3 protein: CASSSTGGDYGYTF; CDR3 DNA: TGTGCCAGCAGTTCGACTGGTGGGGACTATGGCTACACCTTC
D gene: TRBD1; J gene: TRBJ2-4; V gene: TRBV24-1; clone size: once; CDR3 protein: CATSDLRPLEDRGLWEQYF; CDR3 DNA: TGTGCCACCAGTGATTTGAGGCCCCTAGAAGACAGGGGACTGTGGGAGCAGTACTTC
D gene: .; J gene: TRBJ2-7; V gene: TRBV4-1; clone size: few; CDR3 protein: CASSQEETATYEQYF; CDR3 DNA: TGCGCCAGCAGCCAAGAAGAAACAGCAACCTACGAGCAGTACTTC
D gene: .; J gene: TRBJ2-1; V gene: TRBV5-1; clone size: .; CDR3 protein: CASSLGQRYNEQFF; CDR3 DNA: TGCGCCAGCAGCTTAGGACAGAGGTACAATGAGCAGTTCTTC
D gene: TRBD1; J gene: TRBJ1-5; V gene: TRBV30; clone size: .; CDR3 protein: CAWSRGQDLSNQPQHF; CDR3 DNA: TGTGCCTGGAGTCGGGGACAGGACCTTAGCAATCAGCCCCAGCATTTT
D gene: TRBD1; J gene: TRBJ2-1; V gene: TRBV7-2; clone size: .; CDR3 protein: CASSRRDRAMSHEQFF; CDR3 DNA: TGTGCCAGCAGCCGACGGGACAGGGCGATGAGTCATGAGCAGTTCTTC
D gene: .; J gene: TRBJ2-5; V gene: TRBV29-1; clone size: few; CDR3 protein: CSVEGRLMETQYF; CDR3 DNA: TGCAGCGTTGAAGGCAGGTTAATGGAGACCCAGTACTTC
D gene: .; J gene: TRBJ2-4; V gene: TRBV3-1; clone size: few; CDR3 protein: CASSQGYPGHKNIQYF; CDR3 DNA: TGTGCCAGCAGCCAAGGGTACCCGGGCCACAAAAACATTCAGTACTTC
D gene: TRBD1; J gene: TRBJ1-5; V gene: TRBV9; clone size: .; CDR3 protein: CASTPGQENQPQHF; CDR3 DNA: TGTGCCTCAACACCGGGACAGGAAAATCAGCCCCAGCATTTT
D gene: TRBD2; J gene: TRBJ2-5; V gene: TRBV28; clone size: few; CDR3 protein: CASTREGYQETQYF; CDR3 DNA: TGTGCCAGCACCCGGGAGGGCTATCAAGAGACCCAGTACTTC
D gene: .; J gene: TRBJ2-1; V gene: TRBV12-3/TRBV12-4; clone size: .; CDR3 protein: CASGNSNEQFF; CDR3 DNA: TGTGCCAGCGGAAACTCGAATGAGCAGTTCTTC
D gene: .; J gene: TRBJ2-3; V gene: TRBV5-5; clone size: .; CDR3 protein: CASSFGGVAGKNTQYF; CDR3 DNA: TGTGCCAGCTCCTTCGGCGGGGTCGCCGGCAAGAATACGCAGTATTTT
D gene: TRBD2; J gene: TRBJ2-5; V gene: TRBV9; clone size: .; CDR3 protein: CASSERGLAGGPQETQYF; CDR3 DNA: TGTGCCAGCAGCGAACGGGGACTAGCGGGGGGACCTCAAGAGACCCAGTACTTC
D gene: TRBD1; J gene: TRBJ2-3; V gene: TRBV27; clone size: few; CDR3 protein: CASTSDRSTQYF; CDR3 DNA: TGTGCCAGCACCTCGGACAGGTCCACGCAGTATTTT
D gene: .; J gene: TRBJ2-7; V gene: TRBV29-1; clone size: few; CDR3 protein: CSVDSPAQGEQYF; CDR3 DNA: TGCAGCGTTGATAGCCCGGCACAGGGTGAGCAGTACTTC
D gene: TRBD1; J gene: TRBJ2-7; V gene: TRBV30; clone size: .; CDR3 protein: CAWSRTGGSREQYF; CDR3 DNA: TGTGCCTGGAGCAGGACAGGGGGGTCTAGGGAGCAGTACTTC
D gene: .; J gene: TRBJ1-1; V gene: TRBV6-5; clone size: .; CDR3 protein: CASSYVGGAGTEAFF; CDR3 DNA: TGTGCCAGCAGTTACGTCGGGGGCGCCGGCACTGAAGCTTTCTTT
D gene: .; J gene: TRBJ1-2; V gene: TRBV28; clone size: .; CDR3 protein: CASRTRASLLGGYTF; CDR3 DNA: TGTGCCAGCAGAACCCGGGCCTCACTCCTTGGTGGCTACACCTTC
D gene: .; J gene: TRBJ1-5; V gene: TRBV27; clone size: once; CDR3 protein: CASSKQGINQPQHF; CDR3 DNA: TGTGCCAGCAGTAAACAGGGAATCAATCAGCCCCAGCATTTT
D gene: .; J gene: TRBJ2-7; V gene: TRBV29-1; clone size: .; CDR3 protein: CSGRRNYEQYF; CDR3 DNA: TGCAGCGGGCGTCGGAACTACGAGCAGTACTTC
D gene: TRBD2; J gene: TRBJ2-1; V gene: TRBV9; clone size: .; CDR3 protein: CASSVTAGVANEQFF; CDR3 DNA: TGTGCCAGCAGCGTAACAGCGGGAGTAGCAAATGAGCAGTTCTTC
D gene: .; J gene: TRBJ2-3; V gene: TRBV21-1; clone size: .; CDR3 protein: CASSSPTSGGESQYF; CDR3 DNA: TGTGCCAGCAGCTCTCCGACTAGCGGGGGAGAGTCGCAGTATTTT
D gene: .; J gene: TRBJ1-2; V gene: TRBV7-8; clone size: .; CDR3 protein: CASTQSRLVGGYTF; CDR3 DNA: TGTGCCAGCACCCAATCCCGCCTGGTGGGAGGCTACACCTTC
D gene: .; J gene: TRBJ2-5; V gene: TRBV5-1; clone size: .; CDR3 protein: CASSWGETETQYF; CDR3 DNA: TGCGCCAGCAGCTGGGGGGAAACAGAGACCCAGTACTTC
D gene: TRBD2; J gene: TRBJ2-5; V gene: TRBV13; clone size: .; CDR3 protein: CASSLAGGLLETQYF; CDR3 DNA: TGTGCCAGCAGCCTAGCGGGGGGGCTCTTAGAGACCCAGTACTTC
D gene: .; J gene: TRBJ2-3; V gene: TRBV12-3/TRBV12-4; clone size: many; CDR3 protein: CASSLFGSDQADTQYF; CDR3 DNA: TGTGCCAGCAGTTTATTCGGCAGCGACCAGGCGGATACGCAGTATTTT
D gene: .; J gene: TRBJ2-3; V gene: TRBV4-1; clone size: few; CDR3 protein: CASSHGVASTDTQYF; CDR3 DNA: TGCGCCAGCAGCCATGGAGTCGCTAGCACAGATACGCAGTATTTT
D gene: .; J gene: TRBJ1-2; V gene: TRBV28; clone size: .; CDR3 protein: CASSLSHIGNYGYTF; CDR3 DNA: TGTGCCAGCAGTTTATCACACATAGGGAACTATGGCTACACCTTC
D gene: TRBD1; J gene: TRBJ1-1; V gene: TRBV7-3; clone size: .; CDR3 protein: CASSEPGGTTEAFF; CDR3 DNA: TGTGCCAGCAGCGAACCAGGGGGGACCACTGAAGCTTTCTTT
D gene: .; J gene: TRBJ2-1; V gene: TRBV6-1; clone size: .; CDR3 protein: CATYRESYKEQFF; CDR3 DNA: TGTGCCACCTACCGGGAGTCCTACAAGGAGCAGTTCTTC
D gene: .; J gene: TRBJ2-1; V gene: TRBV12-3/TRBV12-4; clone size: many; CDR3 protein: CASSPLAGTGYNEQFF; CDR3 DNA: TGTGCCAGCAGTCCTCTCGCGGGTACTGGATACAATGAGCAGTTCTTC
D gene: TRBD1; J gene: TRBJ2-1; V gene: TRBV28; clone size: .; CDR3 protein: CASSPWTGGGGEQFF; CDR3 DNA: TGTGCCAGCAGTCCCTGGACAGGGGGTGGGGGTGAGCAGTTCTTC
D gene: .; J gene: TRBJ1-4; V gene: TRBV7-6; clone size: .; CDR3 protein: CASSLGRGGEKLFF; CDR3 DNA: TGTGCCAGCAGCTTAGGAAGGGGAGGTGAAAAACTGTTTTTT
D gene: TRBD2; J gene: TRBJ2-5; V gene: TRBV3-1; clone size: few; CDR3 protein: CASSPLSGGVKTQYF; CDR3 DNA: TGTGCCAGCAGCCCGCTTAGCGGGGGGGTCAAGACCCAGTACTTC
D gene: .; J gene: TRBJ1-5; V gene: TRBV4-2; clone size: .; CDR3 protein: CASSHFLYQPQHF; CDR3 DNA: TGTGCCAGCAGCCATTTTCTTTATCAGCCCCAGCATTTT
D gene: .; J gene: TRBJ2-1; V gene: TRBV4-2; clone size: .; CDR3 protein: CASSQEASSYNEQFF; CDR3 DNA: TGTGCCAGCAGCCAAGAGGCTAGCTCCTACAATGAGCAGTTCTTC
D gene: .; J gene: TRBJ1-2; V gene: TRBV20-1; clone size: few; CDR3 protein: CSARDTFGHHYGYTF; CDR3 DNA: TGCAGTGCTAGAGATACCTTCGGGCATCACTATGGCTACACCTTC
D gene: .; J gene: TRBJ2-1; V gene: TRBV20-1; clone size: .; CDR3 protein: CSAGPRDEQFF; CDR3 DNA: TGCAGTGCTGGGCCTCGGGATGAGCAGTTCTTC
D gene: TRBD2; J gene: TRBJ2-1; V gene: TRBV6-5; clone size: .; CDR3 protein: CASSYGGRGSNEQFF; CDR3 DNA: TGTGCCAGCAGTTATGGCGGGAGAGGGTCCAATGAGCAGTTCTTC
D gene: .; J gene: TRBJ1-1; V gene: TRBV6-6; clone size: .; CDR3 protein: CAGSYSVGTEAFF; CDR3 DNA: TGTGCCGGCAGTTACTCGGTGGGCACTGAAGCTTTCTTT
D gene: .; J gene: TRBJ1-2; V gene: TRBV15; clone size: few; CDR3 protein: CATSRYLFPEGYTF; CDR3 DNA: TGTGCCACCAGCAGATACCTCTTCCCCGAGGGCTACACCTTC
D gene: .; J gene: TRBJ2-1; V gene: TRBV20-1; clone size: few; CDR3 protein: CSAMAGSGVNEQFF; CDR3 DNA: TGCAGTGCTATGGCAGGGTCTGGTGTCAATGAGCAGTTCTTC
D gene: TRBD1; J gene: TRBJ2-7; V gene: TRBV20-1; clone size: .; CDR3 protein: CSAIKTGSYEQYF; CDR3 DNA: TGCAGTGCTATAAAGACAGGGAGCTACGAGCAGTACTTC
D gene: TRBD1; J gene: TRBJ1-2; V gene: TRBV12-3/TRBV12-4; clone size: .; CDR3 protein: CASSPTTGWVYGYTF; CDR3 DNA: TGTGCCAGCAGTCCAACGACAGGGTGGGTCTATGGCTACACCTTC
D gene: TRBD2; J gene: TRBJ2-7; V gene: TRBV11-2; clone size: .; CDR3 protein: CASSWSGSLEEQYF; CDR3 DNA: TGTGCCAGCAGCTGGAGCGGGAGTCTGGAGGAGCAGTACTTC
D gene: TRBD1; J gene: TRBJ2-5; V gene: TRBV23-1; clone size: .; CDR3 protein: CASVGQAANEQYF; CDR3 DNA: TGCGCCAGCGTAGGACAGGCAGCCAATGAGCAGTACTTC
D gene: .; J gene: TRBJ2-5; V gene: TRBV29-1; clone size: few; CDR3 protein: CSVEEEVNQETQYF; CDR3 DNA: TGCAGCGTTGAAGAGGAGGTGAACCAAGAGACCCAGTACTTC
D gene: .; J gene: TRBJ2-1; V gene: TRBV7-3; clone size: .; CDR3 protein: CAGSIGTSSYNEQFF; CDR3 DNA: TGTGCCGGCAGCATAGGGACGAGCTCCTACAATGAGCAGTTCTTC
D gene: .; J gene: TRBJ2-6; V gene: TRBV6-5; clone size: .; CDR3 protein: CASRSGRRGANVLTF; CDR3 DNA: TGTGCCAGCAGATCAGGGCGGCGCGGGGCCAACGTCCTGACTTTC
D gene: .; J gene: TRBJ2-5; V gene: TRBV6-6; clone size: .; CDR3 protein: CASSYVQQETQYF; CDR3 DNA: TGTGCCAGCAGTTACGTACAACAAGAGACCCAGTACTTC
D gene: .; J gene: TRBJ2-7; V gene: TRBV15; clone size: few; CDR3 protein: CATSTGKSYEQYF; CDR3 DNA: TGTGCCACCAGCACGGGAAAGTCCTACGAGCAGTACTTC
D gene: .; J gene: TRBJ2-5; V gene: TRBV6-1; clone size: .; CDR3 protein: CASRDPGTDQETQYF; CDR3 DNA: TGTGCCAGCAGGGATCCCGGGACCGACCAAGAGACCCAGTACTTC
D gene: .; J gene: TRBJ1-6; V gene: TRBV9; clone size: .; CDR3 protein: CASGPKDRLYNSPLHF; CDR3 DNA: TGTGCCAGCGGCCCCAAGGACCGCCTGTATAATTCACCCCTCCACTTT
D gene: TRBD2; J gene: TRBJ2-2; V gene: TRBV10-3; clone size: .; CDR3 protein: CAISFSGEDHTGELFF; CDR3 DNA: TGTGCCATCAGCTTTAGCGGGGAGGATCACACCGGGGAGCTGTTTTTT
D gene: TRBD1; J gene: TRBJ1-2; V gene: TRBV12-3/TRBV12-4; clone size: few; CDR3 protein: CASSTRQGTYGYTF; CDR3 DNA: TGTGCCAGCAGCACCCGACAGGGGACTTATGGCTACACCTTC
D gene: .; J gene: TRBJ2-7; V gene: TRBV3-1; clone size: .; CDR3 protein: CASSQFPGYEQYF; CDR3 DNA: TGTGCCAGCAGCCAATTCCCTGGCTACGAGCAGTACTTC
D gene: TRBD2; J gene: TRBJ2-1; V gene: TRBV7-9; clone size: few; CDR3 protein: CASSPRTSNEQFF; CDR3 DNA: TGTGCCAGCAGCCCAAGGACTAGCAATGAGCAGTTCTTC
D gene: TRBD1; J gene: TRBJ1-6; V gene: TRBV3-1; clone size: .; CDR3 protein: CASSSDRARKLYNSPLHF; CDR3 DNA: TGTGCCAGCAGCTCAGACAGGGCCCGTAAATTGTATAATTCACCCCTCCACTTT